The rows below give T cell receptor beta chains drawn from one sample of a study of metastatic and nonmetastatic thyroid tumors. MiXCR reprocessed the PCR reads for TCRdb. The sample contains roughly 48,000 clones, about 20% of which appear only once. The sequenced sample was blood. The receptors here all came from a male donor with papillary thyroid cancer or a benign thyroid nodule (not recorded which). Some clones in this sample may be carry-over from other donors' samples. The CDR3 runs from the conserved cysteine through the conserved F or W. D genes are given only for firm matches. Size values are once, few and many counts, or a class for expanded clones, and some rows have none.

d_call	v_call	j_call	clone_size	cdr3_nt	cdr3_aa
TRBD1	TRBV27	TRBJ2-7	many	TGTGCCATCGACAGGGATAGGGGCTACGAGCAGTACTTC	CAIDRDRGYEQYF
-	TRBV10-1	TRBJ2-7	many	TGCGCCAGCAGTGACAGGGGCGAAGGATACGAGCAGTACTTC	CASSDRGEGYEQYF
-	TRBV7-9	TRBJ1-2	many	TGTGCCAGCAGCTTAGCCGGGGGTAGCTACACCTTC	CASSLAGGSYTF
-	TRBV6-1	TRBJ2-7	many	TGTGCCAGTCGACGGGACGGAGGGTACTACGAGCAGTACTTC	CASRRDGGYYEQYF
-	TRBV6-5	TRBJ2-5	many	TGTGCCAGCAGTTACTTGGGACTGATCCAAGAGACCCAGTACTTC	CASSYLGLIQETQYF
TRBD1	TRBV6-5	TRBJ2-7	many	TGTGCCAGCAGTTACTCCCGGGACAGGGGATGGGAGCAGTACTTC	CASSYSRDRGWEQYF
TRBD2	TRBV30	TRBJ2-3	-	TGTGTGACTAGCGGGAGATTCGACCCAGATACGCAGTATTTT	CVTSGRFDPDTQYF
-	TRBV7-6	TRBJ1-2	many	TGTGCCAGCAGCTATTCCCGGGGGAACTATGGCTACACCTTC	CASSYSRGNYGYTF
TRBD2	TRBV11-2	TRBJ2-2	-	TGTGCCAGCAGCTCTGGAGTCGGGGTGCGGGGGGCTATTGCCTGGGAGCTGTTTTTT	CASSSGVGVRGAIAWELFF
-	TRBV19	TRBJ2-7	few	TGTGCCAGTAGTCCAGACAGATTCTACGAGCAGTACTTC	CASSPDRFYEQYF
TRBD1	TRBV11-2	TRBJ2-1	many	TGTGCCAGCAGTACGGGGACAGGACACTACAATGAGCAGTTCTTC	CASSTGTGHYNEQFF
-	TRBV20-1	TRBJ2-7	many	TGCAGTGCTTCCCAGCTATCAAGCGGAACCTACGAGCAGTACTTC	CSASQLSSGTYEQYF
TRBD2	TRBV5-6	TRBJ2-5	many	TGTGCCAGCAGCTCCACTAGCGGGGGGCCAGAGACCCAGTACTTC	CASSSTSGGPETQYF
TRBD2	TRBV6-6	TRBJ2-6	many	TGTGCCAGCATTCCTAGCGGGAGAAACTCTGGGGCCAACGTCCTGACTTTC	CASIPSGRNSGANVLTF
-	TRBV5-1	TRBJ1-6	many	TGCGCCAGCAGCTTGGATGGCAGGGAGAGTTCACCCCTCCACTTT	CASSLDGRESSPLHF
TRBD2	TRBV20-1	TRBJ2-1	many	TGCAGTGCTCGCTCTCTAGCGGGAGGGATGAATGAGCAGTTCTTC	CSARSLAGGMNEQFF
-	TRBV19	TRBJ2-7	many	TGTGCCAGTAGTATGGGTGCTGGCTACGAGCAGTACTTC	CASSMGAGYEQYF
-	TRBV20-1	TRBJ1-2	-	TGCAGTGCTAGAGATAGGGACTATGGCTACACCTTC	CSARDRDYGYTF
TRBD2	TRBV3-1	TRBJ2-4	many	TGTGCCAGCAGCCCTGTGGGACTAGCGGGAGGAAACATTCAGTACTTC	CASSPVGLAGGNIQYF
-	TRBV12-3/TRBV12-4	TRBJ1-6	few	TGTGCCAGCAGTCCCGTCATGAGCTCCTATAATTCACCCCTCCACTTT	CASSPVMSSYNSPLHF
-	TRBV19	TRBJ2-1	medium-sized	TGTGCCAGTAGTATTGCCGGGATTATTTACAATGAGCAGTTCTTC	CASSIAGIIYNEQFF
TRBD1	TRBV6-1	TRBJ1-1	many	TGTGCCAGCAGTCTCTCCGACAGGGGGTTCACTGAAGCTTTCTTT	CASSLSDRGFTEAFF
-	TRBV7-9	TRBJ2-2	many	TGTGCCAGCAGCTTAGATGCGGGCGACACCGGGGAGCTGTTTTTT	CASSLDAGDTGELFF
-	TRBV5-1	TRBJ2-1	many	TGCGCCAGCAGTATTTCGGGAGACACCTACAATGAGCAGTTCTTC	CASSISGDTYNEQFF
-	TRBV27	TRBJ2-3	many	TGTGCCAGCACCGATGCCACTACGCAGTATTTT	CASTDATTQYF
TRBD2	TRBV4-3	TRBJ2-3	few	TGCGCCAGCAGCCTTTCGGGACTAGGTCTAGATACGCAGTATTTT	CASSLSGLGLDTQYF
TRBD2	TRBV30	TRBJ2-3	-	TGTGCCTGGTCGGAGGGAAGCGGGAGGGCAGATACGCAGTATTTT	CAWSEGSGRADTQYF
-	TRBV18	TRBJ1-6	-	TGTGCCAGCTCACCAAAACCCTATAATTCACCCCTCCACTTT	CASSPKPYNSPLHF
-	TRBV24-1	TRBJ2-1	-	TGTGCCACCAGTGATCGGCCCGGACAGTTAAATGAGCAGTTCTTC	CATSDRPGQLNEQFF
-	TRBV6-1	TRBJ2-1	few	TGTGCCAGCAGTGAAATCAACAGACTGAAGTATGAGCAGTTCTTC	CASSEINRLKYEQFF
-	TRBV7-8	TRBJ1-2	-	TGTGCCAGCAGCTTAATTTTGGATCGGGGCTACACCTTC	CASSLILDRGYTF
TRBD1	TRBV11-1	TRBJ1-1	-	TGTGCCAGCAGCTTAGGGTTGGTACAGGGGGCTGGGGGGAACACTGAAGCTTTCTTT	CASSLGLVQGAGGNTEAFF
TRBD1	TRBV20-1	TRBJ2-2	-	TGCAGTGCTAGAGACGGACAGGCCGGCCCCGCCGTGGATCTGTTTTTT	CSARDGQAGPAVDLFF
TRBD1	TRBV6-1	TRBJ1-5	many	TGTGCCAGCAGCTCAGGGGGGGGGGGCAATCAGCCCCAGCATTTT	CASSSGGGGNQPQHF
-	TRBV11-3	TRBJ2-2	many	TGTGCCAGCAGCTTAGTGACTAGTCACACCGGGGAGCTGTTTTTT	CASSLVTSHTGELFF
-	TRBV6-1	TRBJ1-5	many	TGTGCCAGCAGCCTGGGCCCGGGGAATCAGCCCCAGCATTTT	CASSLGPGNQPQHF
TRBD1	TRBV2	TRBJ2-1	many	TGTGCCAGCATGCCCGGGACAGGGACCTACAATGAGCAGTTCTTC	CASMPGTGTYNEQFF
-	TRBV7-7	TRBJ2-3	many	TGTGCTAGCAGCTTATTTCCGGGAGTCACAGATACGCAGTATTTT	CASSLFPGVTDTQYF
TRBD2	TRBV12-3/TRBV12-4	TRBJ2-7	many	TGTGCCAGCAGTTTTGGGGCTAGCGGGAGGGGTTCCTACGAGCAGTACTTC	CASSFGASGRGSYEQYF
TRBD1	TRBV19	TRBJ1-5	-	TGTACCAGTAGTATCGACAGGGACCAGCCCCAGCATTTT	CTSSIDRDQPQHF
-	TRBV7-9	TRBJ1-4	many	TGTGCCAGCAGCCAGGACAGTCTAAATGAAAAACTGTTTTTT	CASSQDSLNEKLFF
TRBD2	TRBV20-1	TRBJ2-1	many	TGCAGTGCTAGTCCCCGGGTGATAGCGGGACGTTGGAATGAGCAGTTCTTC	CSASPRVIAGRWNEQFF
-	TRBV29-1	TRBJ2-7	many	TGCAGCGTTGAGAGGGGCTACGAGCAGTACTTC	CSVERGYEQYF
-	TRBV24-1	TRBJ2-5	many	TGTGCCACCAGTGCCCCGGGACCTCCGCAGACCCAGTACTTC	CATSAPGPPQTQYF
TRBD2	TRBV24-1	TRBJ2-1	many	TGTGCCACCAGTGATGGGACTAGCGGGCCCCTCGCAGATGAGCAGTTCTTC	CATSDGTSGPLADEQFF
TRBD2	TRBV20-1	TRBJ2-7	-	TGCAGTGCGGCTGGGACTAGCGCCTACGAGCAGTACTTC	CSAAGTSAYEQYF
TRBD1	TRBV10-3	TRBJ2-7	many	TGTGCCATCAGTGAGGACAGGGACGGAGAGCAGTACTTC	CAISEDRDGEQYF
-	TRBV27	TRBJ2-7	few	TGTGCCAGCATTTTAATCGTCAGGGTTAGTAACGAGCAGTACTTC	CASILIVRVSNEQYF
TRBD2	TRBV25-1	TRBJ2-7	many	TGTGCCAGCAGTGCCTCCTTAGCGGGAGAAGACGAGCAGTACTTC	CASSASLAGEDEQYF
-	TRBV11-2	TRBJ2-1	-	TGTGCCAGCAGCCGGGGACCCAACTCCTACAATGAGCAGTTCTTC	CASSRGPNSYNEQFF
TRBD2	TRBV28	TRBJ2-7	many	TGTGCCAGCAGAATAGCGGGAGGTCCCTACGAGCAGTACTTC	CASRIAGGPYEQYF
-	TRBV12-3/TRBV12-4	TRBJ2-1	-	TGTGCCAGCAGTGCGCCGGGAGTAAACGTGGAGCACTTCTTC	CASSAPGVNVEHFF
-	TRBV10-3	TRBJ1-1	few	TGTGCCATCAGTTCGACACAGAACACTGAAGCTTTCTTT	CAISSTQNTEAFF
-	TRBV12-3/TRBV12-4	TRBJ2-5	many	TGTGCCAGCAGTTTTAGAAGAGAGACCCAGTACTTC	CASSFRRETQYF
-	TRBV6-5	TRBJ2-1	-	TGTGCCAGCAGTTACCGGGAGTACAATGAGCAGTTCTTC	CASSYREYNEQFF
-	TRBV27	TRBJ2-1	many	TGTGCCAGCAGTTTATTAGGGGTCTACAATGAGCAGTTCTTC	CASSLLGVYNEQFF
-	TRBV4-3	TRBJ2-7	few	TGCGCCAGCAGCCAAGCCCACCTTGCCCGGAACGAGCAGTACTTC	CASSQAHLARNEQYF
-	TRBV4-1	TRBJ1-3	many	TGCGCCAGCAGCCAAGAAATGAGCTCTGGAAACACCATATATTTT	CASSQEMSSGNTIYF
TRBD2	TRBV6-2/TRBV6-3	TRBJ2-1	-	TGTGCCAGCAGTAGGACTAGCGGGGTAGACGCTTACAATGAGCAGTTCTTC	CASSRTSGVDAYNEQFF
-	TRBV4-1	TRBJ2-7	many	TGCGCCAGCAGCCAAACACAGGGTCTCGACGAGCAGTACTTC	CASSQTQGLDEQYF